Included here is one T cell receptor (beta chain) sequence, with context. Its target is not known. This sample is drawn from a study of shared clonotypes between healthy human individuals. Study-level results: All-four-donor shared clonotypes had higher generation probabilities than non-shared clonotypes did. In general, naive subsets displayed greater estimated richness than memory subsets did.

V gave up 6 bases and J gave up 5 bases; unmatched junction bases: 6. The CDR3 is made up of 15 amino acids. The germline V gene has CDR1 MNHEY and CDR2 SVGAGI. Healthy adults negative for HIV, lacking recent acute infections or vaccinations, served as donors. Deep-level assay runs were performed. Clones were sequenced by immunoSEQ multiplex PCR, and TCRdb holds only the in-frame ones, with some missing. Here the sample spans over a million clones, around 97% being singletons. The sequenced sample consisted of naive CD4+ T cells sorted from blood. Subset reported: CD45RA+ positively selected. This receptor was taken from a man younger than 45 in good health. J is TRBJ2-2 and V is TRBV6-5, with 10 bases aligning to TRBD2. Written as DNA, the CDR3 is TGTGCCAGCAGCCTAGCGGGAGTTAGTACCGGGGAGCTGTTTTTT. As protein: CASSLAGVSTGELFF.